The 15 T cell receptor beta chains below all came from one sample that was sequenced in a study of PD-L1 blockade in urothelial cancer. Stated time point: pretreatment peripheral blood. Assay: immunoSEQ multiplex PCR; the TCRdb copy retains only in-frame clones and omits some. The sample holds tens of thousands of clones; about 81% are singletons and the top ten take 1.5% to 2%. The starting material was PBMCs, obtained around atezolizumab (anti-PD-L1) treatment. Receptors were obtained from a man between 65 and 80 years old with urothelial cancer.

The chain combines TRBV11-2 with TRBJ1-1; D unresolved. Germline lookup yields CDR1 SGHAT and CDR2 FQNNGV. The V gene lost 1 base and the J gene lost 6 bases, with 12 bases spanning the gap. CDR3 length: 14 residues. The CDR3 coding sequence is TGTGCCAGCAGCTTAGGGTCCGGCAGGCCTGAAGCTTTCTTT. Translating gives CASSLGSGRPEAFF.

This chain joins TRBV5-1 and TRBJ1-2; TRBD1 matches 8 bases. Germline CDR1 and CDR2: SGHRS and YFSETQ. The CDR3 loop spans 14 amino acids. Trimming removed 4 bases from V and 5 bases from J; junction bases left unmatched: 7. In DNA, the CDR3 is TGCGCCAGCAGCCCCGGGACAGGTTTATATGGCTACACCTTC. As protein: CASSPGTGLYGYTF.

The V gene is TRBV30, the J gene TRBJ2-5; D possibly corresponds to TRBD2 (5 bases). The CDR3 loop spans 14 amino acids. The germline V gene has CDR1 GTSNPN and CDR2 SVGIG (reference sequence). V was pared by 4 bases and J by 5 bases, with 17 bases between. CDR3 sequence: CAWNRAGGPETQYF. CDR3 DNA: TGTGCCTGGAACCGGGCCGGCGGGCCGGAGACCCAGTACTTC.

This chain links TRBV2 with TRBJ1-1; D is unclear. The CDR3 is 13 amino acids. The germline V gene encodes CDR1 SNHLY and CDR2 FYNNEI. V was cut by 8 bases and J by 5 bases, with 15 bases left in between. CDR3 in DNA: TGTGCCAGCGGTTCCGGCAGAGCGACTGAAGCTTTCTTT. This gives the protein CASGSGRATEAFF.

This chain joins TRBV28 and TRBJ2-1, with 8 bases matching TRBD2. In germline, CDR1 is MDHEN, CDR2 SYDVKM. With V trimmed by 5 bases and J by 8 bases, 2 bases remained unmatched. There are 12 residues in the CDR3. Here the CDR3 DNA reads TGTGCCAGCAGTCCCGGGAGGGATGAGCAGTTCTTC. Translation gives CASSPGRDEQFF.

The rearrangement uses TRBV28 and TRBJ2-7, with a weak D call TRBD2 (5 bases). Trimming cost V 7 bases and J 8 bases, with 18 bases left between them. The CDR3 consists of 13 residues. CDR1 is MDHEN, CDR2 SYDVKM, per germline. The chain's CDR3 is CASTTTENGKQYF. CDR3 sequence (DNA): TGTGCCAGCACTACCACGGAAAACGGGAAGCAGTACTTC.

The rearrangement joins TRBV28 to TRBJ1-1, with TRBD1 identical over 7 bases. Germline values: CDR1 MDHEN, CDR2 SYDVKM. The CDR3 has 15 amino acids. V shed 5 bases, J shed 6 bases, and the junction held 12 bases outside the gene matches. CDR3 nucleotides: TGTGCCAGCAGTGAATCTACTGACAGGGCAGCTGAAGCTTTCTTT. Protein sequence: CASSESTDRAAEAFF.

This clone was counted only a few times. The V gene is TRBV19, the J gene TRBJ1-1; D call uncertain. The V and J ends lost 6 bases and 1 base respectively, with 9 bases between them. The length of the CDR3 is 13 residues. CDR1 and CDR2 from the germline V gene are LNHDA and SQIVND (reference sequence). The CDR3 spells CASSLTENTEAFF. DNA of the CDR3: TGTGCCAGTAGCCTCACAGAGAACACTGAAGCTTTCTTT.

The rearrangement links TRBV10-3 to TRBJ2-1; no clear D. CDR1 and CDR2 from the germline V gene are ENHRY and SYGVKD. The V end lost 8 bases, the J end lost 1 base, and 15 bases lay between the germline ends. The CDR3 loop spans 15 amino acids. The CDR3 nucleotides read TGTGCCATCCAAGCTCCTAGAGAATCCTACAATGAGCAGTTCTTC. This codes for CAIQAPRESYNEQFF.

The rearrangement links TRBV2 to TRBJ1-5; D not resolved. Trimming pared 4 bases from V and 4 bases from J, leaving 5 bases between. Germline CDR1 and CDR2: SNHLY and FYNNEI. The CDR3 is 12 amino acids. The CDR3 DNA reads TGTGCCAGCAGTGCGGGGAATCAGCCCCAGCATTTT. It translates to CASSAGNQPQHF.

This clone came up many times. The chain uses TRBV5-1 and TRBJ1-1, with TRBD1 as a possible D gene (6 bases). The V and J ends lost 3 bases and 0 bases respectively, with 9 bases between them. The CDR3 sequence is 14 residues long. Looked up from germline, CDR1 is SGHRS and CDR2 is YFSETQ. The CDR3 DNA reads TGCGCCAGCAGCTCGGGACATTTGAACACTGAAGCTTTCTTT. This sequence encodes CASSSGHLNTEAFF.

CDR3 region: CASSIGTGALNEQFF. For the CDR3, the DNA is TGTGCCAGCAGTATCGGGACAGGCGCCCTCAATGAGCAGTTCTTC. The V call is TRBV6-5, the J call TRBJ2-1; TRBD1 matches 8 bases. J lost 6 bases, V lost 5 bases, and 9 bases had no gene match. CDR1 is MNHEY and CDR2 is SVGAGI in the germline V gene. The CDR3 has 15 amino acids.

The V and J genes are TRBV5-5 and TRBJ2-5, with TRBD1 matching 8 bases. This CDR3 region has 14 residues. J lost 3 bases, V lost 0 bases, and 1 base had no gene match. Germline V CDR1 and CDR2: SGHKS, YYEKEE (reference sequence). The CDR3 loop is CASSLGTGKETQYF. The CDR3 bases are TGTGCCAGCAGCTTGGGGACAGGGAAAGAGACCCAGTACTTC.

The CDR3 DNA sequence: TGTGCCAGCAGCTTAGTTCGCCCAGGAGAGCAGTTCTTC. This sequence encodes CASSLVRPGEQFF. The chain couples TRBV7-2 to TRBJ2-1, with D uncertain. This CDR3 is 13 amino acids long. Germline V lookup: CDR1 SGHTA, CDR2 FQGNSA. Trimming took 1 base from V and 10 from J, leaving 11 bases between them. Filled out from reference TRBV7-2 and TRBJ2-1, the complete variable domain reads GAGVSQSPSNKVTEKGKDVELRCDPISGHTALYWYRQSLGQGLEFLIYFQGNSAPDKSGLPSDRFSAERTGGSVSTLTIQRTQQEDSAVYLCASSLVRPGEQFFGPGTRLTVL.

The chain combines TRBV5-1 with TRBJ2-1, with TRBD2 matching 7 bases. After removal of 6 bases from V and 4 bases from J, the junction contained 10 bases not matched to a gene. The CDR3 sequence is 15 residues long. The germline CDR1 and CDR2 sequences are SGHRS and YFSETQ. The DNA for the CDR3 is TGCGCCAGCAATCGGGAGGCCCAAACGTACAATGAGCAGTTCTTC. It yields the protein CASNREAQTYNEQFF.